One T cell receptor beta chain is described in this entry. Its target is unknown. V lost 2 bases to trimming and J lost 1 base, with 20 bases between them. Germline CDR1 reads SGHTA; CDR2 reads FQGTGA. The CDR3 runs to 18 residues. This record comes from a study of shared clonotypes between healthy human individuals. Study at large: Ranging from 18 to 49 in age, donors were a couple of women and three men. Overall study results and limits: Tissue TCR repertoires likely differ from these blood-only repertoires.

Spread over ten immunoSEQ deep assay plates, unsorted PBMC DNA underwent sequencing. Per the original methods: For the immunoSEQ data, sequences were junction-only without quality scores, so filtering differed. This table comes from immunoSEQ multiplex PCR, and its TCRdb copy is limited to in-frame clones, with some not included. The V and J calls and the clone size are those of that table, but D and trimming were determined from the DNA. The sample carries approximately 440,000 clones, 70% to 80% recorded once. The chain carries TRBV7-3 and TRBJ1-1, with a tentative D call TRBD1 (5 bases). Specimen: PBMCs. The sequence derives from a middle-aged woman in good health. Some clones in this sample may be carry-over from other donors' samples. Written as DNA, the CDR3 is TGTGCCAGCAGCTTAGATGGCTTGGCAGGGACCAAGAACACTGAAGCTTTCTTT. This translates into CASSLDGLAGTKNTEAFF.